This T cell receptor (beta chain) was documented in a study of human T cells and chemical hapten exposure. Overall study results and limits: Those TCRs sitting above 1 in 1000 frequency stayed the same with DPC sensitization.

This clonotype was detected many times. Its target is not known. Germline V gene lookup returns CDR1 LNHNV and CDR2 YYDKDF (reference sequence). The V end was cut by 3 bases, the J end by 2 bases, with 6 bases between. This CDR3 is 13 amino acids long. Each CDR3 protein is one row after TCRdb ran MiXCR on the RACE reads. The sample has more than 75,000 distinct CDR3 sequences, about 8.7% seen once. This sample's time point: healthy volunteer bleed at 6 weeks. Researchers extracted total RNA from unfractionated whole blood. The V gene is TRBV15, the J gene TRBJ2-3; no clear D gene. Material: whole blood. This receptor was obtained from a male donor in good health. Some clones in this sample may be carry-over from other donors' samples. This chain's CDR3 is CATSRDTTDTQYF. CDR3 DNA sequence: TGTGCCACCAGCAGGGATACCACAGATACGCAGTATTTT.